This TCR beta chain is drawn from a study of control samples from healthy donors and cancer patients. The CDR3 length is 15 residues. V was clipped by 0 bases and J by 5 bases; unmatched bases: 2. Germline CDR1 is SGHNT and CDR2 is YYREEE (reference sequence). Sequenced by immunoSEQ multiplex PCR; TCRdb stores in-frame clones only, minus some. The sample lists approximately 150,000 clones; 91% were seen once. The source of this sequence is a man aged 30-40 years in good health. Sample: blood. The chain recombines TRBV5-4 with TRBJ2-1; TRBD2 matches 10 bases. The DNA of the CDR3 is TGTGCCAGCAGCTTGGACCTAGCGGGAGACAATGAGCAGTTCTTC. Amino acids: CASSLDLAGDNEQFF.